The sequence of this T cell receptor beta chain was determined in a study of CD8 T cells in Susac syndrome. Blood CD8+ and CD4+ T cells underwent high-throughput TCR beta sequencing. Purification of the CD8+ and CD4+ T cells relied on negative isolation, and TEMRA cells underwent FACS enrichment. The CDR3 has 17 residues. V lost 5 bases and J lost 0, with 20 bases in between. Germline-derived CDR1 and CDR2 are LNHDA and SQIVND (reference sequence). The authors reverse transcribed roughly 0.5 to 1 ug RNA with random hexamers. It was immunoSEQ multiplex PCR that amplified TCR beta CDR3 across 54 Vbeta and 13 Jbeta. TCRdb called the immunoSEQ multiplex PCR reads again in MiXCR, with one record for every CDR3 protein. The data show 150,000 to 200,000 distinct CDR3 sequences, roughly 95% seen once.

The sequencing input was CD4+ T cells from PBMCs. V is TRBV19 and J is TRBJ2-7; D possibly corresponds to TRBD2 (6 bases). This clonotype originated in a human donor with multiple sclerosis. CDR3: CASSPRGSGSFSYEQYF. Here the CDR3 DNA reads TGTGCCAGTAGTCCCCGAGGGAGCGGGTCTTTCTCCTACGAGCAGTACTTC.